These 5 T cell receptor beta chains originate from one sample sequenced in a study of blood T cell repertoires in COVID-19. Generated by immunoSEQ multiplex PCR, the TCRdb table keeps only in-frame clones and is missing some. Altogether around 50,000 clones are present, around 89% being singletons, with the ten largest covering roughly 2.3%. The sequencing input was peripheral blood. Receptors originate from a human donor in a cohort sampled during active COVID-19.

The chain's CDR3 is CASSTQLQGGNEQYF. The CDR3 nucleotides are TGTGCCAGTAGTACACAGTTACAGGGTGGCAACGAGCAGTACTTC. J is TRBJ2-7 and V is TRBV19; D might be TRBD1 (6 bases). Germline CDR1 reads LNHDA; CDR2 reads SQIVND (reference sequence). The V gene lost 4 bases and the J gene lost 5 bases, with 18 bases spanning the gap. This CDR3 is built from 15 residues.

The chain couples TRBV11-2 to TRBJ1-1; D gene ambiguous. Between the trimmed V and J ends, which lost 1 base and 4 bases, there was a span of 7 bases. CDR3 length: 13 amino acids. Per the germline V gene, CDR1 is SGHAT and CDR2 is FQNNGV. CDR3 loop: CASSLGTGTEAFF. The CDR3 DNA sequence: TGTGCCAGCAGCTTAGGTACGGGCACTGAAGCTTTCTTT.

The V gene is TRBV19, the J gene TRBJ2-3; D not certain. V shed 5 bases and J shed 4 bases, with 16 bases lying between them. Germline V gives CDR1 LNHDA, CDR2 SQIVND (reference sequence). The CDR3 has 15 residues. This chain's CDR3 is CASSERKASADTQYF. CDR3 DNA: TGTGCCAGTAGTGAACGGAAGGCGAGCGCAGATACGCAGTATTTT. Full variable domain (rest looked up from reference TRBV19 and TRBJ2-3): DGGITQSPKYLFRKEGQNVTLSCEQNLNHDAMYWYRQDPGQGLRLIYYSQIVNDFQKGDIAEGYSVSREKKESFPLTVTSAQKNPTAFYLCASSERKASADTQYFGPGTRLTVL.

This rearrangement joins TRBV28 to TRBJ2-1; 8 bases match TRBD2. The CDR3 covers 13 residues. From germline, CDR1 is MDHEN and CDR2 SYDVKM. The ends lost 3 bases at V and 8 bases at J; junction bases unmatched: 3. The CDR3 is CASSLPREDEQFF. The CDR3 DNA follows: TGTGCCAGCAGTTTGCCGCGGGAGGATGAGCAGTTCTTC.

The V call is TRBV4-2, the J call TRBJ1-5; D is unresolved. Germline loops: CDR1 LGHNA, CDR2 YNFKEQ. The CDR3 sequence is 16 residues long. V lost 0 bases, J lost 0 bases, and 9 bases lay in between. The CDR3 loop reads CASSQEPGYSNQPQHF. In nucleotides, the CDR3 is TGTGCCAGCAGCCAAGAGCCGGGATATAGCAATCAGCCCCAGCATTTT.